These 29 T cell receptor beta chains came from one sample sequenced in a study of blood T cell repertoires in COVID-19. The assay was immunoSEQ multiplex PCR, and TCRdb's table has in-frame clones only and misses some. The sample lists roughly 390,000 clones; about 85% were seen once. Sequenced input: peripheral blood. The receptors here all came from a woman aged 18-29 years with acute or convalescent COVID-19.

The chain has TRBV10-3 and TRBJ2-5; D may be TRBD2 (6 bases). Between the trimmed V and J ends, which lost 6 bases and 5 bases, there was a span of 16 bases. Germline CDR1 and CDR2: ENHRY and SYGVKD. CDR3 length: 14 amino acids. The CDR3 region has the DNA TGTGCCATCAGCAGATCGGAGGGCCGGGAGACCCAGTACTTC. Translating gives CAISRSEGRETQYF.

This sequence joins TRBV4-2 and TRBJ1-1, with TRBD1 as a possible D gene (6 bases). The CDR3 length is 15 residues. Germline assignment: CDR1 LGHNA and CDR2 YNFKEQ. The V end lost 0 bases, the J end lost 4 bases, and 12 bases lay between the germline ends. The CDR3 reads CASSQDKQGGTEAFF. Here the CDR3 DNA reads TGTGCCAGCAGCCAAGATAAACAAGGGGGCACTGAAGCTTTCTTT.

This chain uses TRBV10-3 with TRBJ1-5, with TRBD1 matching over 10 bases. CDR1 ENHRY and CDR2 SYGVKD come from the germline V gene. This CDR3 is 14 amino acids long. The V gene end was trimmed by 8 bases and the J gene end by 0 bases; junction bases not matched to a gene: 1. The CDR3 bases are TGTGCCATCGGGACAGGGGATAGCAATCAGCCCCAGCATTTT. Translation gives CAIGTGDSNQPQHF.

The chain uses TRBV2 and TRBJ1-5, with a weak D call TRBD1 (6 bases). The CDR3 consists of 17 residues. Trimming took 6 bases from V and 0 from J, leaving 18 bases between them. Germline CDR1 is SNHLY and CDR2 is FYNNEI. CDR3 sequence: CASRDRGGDYSNQPQHF. CDR3 DNA sequence: TGTGCCAGCAGGGACCGAGGGGGGGACTATAGCAATCAGCCCCAGCATTTT.

The J gene is TRBJ1-5, the V gene TRBV28; no definite D call. Per the germline V gene, CDR1 is MDHEN and CDR2 is SYDVKM. V shed 0 bases and J shed 7 bases, with 7 bases lying between them. The CDR3 length is 13 residues. The CDR3 DNA follows: TGTGCCAGCAGTTTATGCGCACTACAGCCCCAGCATTTT. Protein: CASSLCALQPQHF.

As to this clone: This sample also contains other DNA sequences that code for the same CDR3. This chain uses TRBV5-1 with TRBJ2-5; TRBD2 matches at 9 bases. Germline CDR1 reads SGHRS; CDR2 reads YFSETQ. V lost 5 bases, J lost 1 base, and 3 bases stayed unmatched. This CDR3 is built from 14 residues. CDR3 region: CASSLTSGQETQYF. The CDR3 coding sequence is TGCGCCAGCAGTTTGACTAGCGGCCAAGAGACCCAGTACTTC.

The chain uses TRBV5-1 and TRBJ2-1; 13 bases line up with TRBD2. The germline V gene has CDR1 SGHRS and CDR2 YFSETQ. The ends lost 4 bases at V and 9 bases at J; junction bases unmatched: 13. The CDR3 loop spans 17 amino acids. The CDR3: CASSARLAGGYKGEQFF. The CDR3 bases are TGCGCCAGCAGCGCTAGACTAGCGGGGGGTTATAAGGGTGAGCAGTTCTTC.

The chain joins TRBV5-1 to TRBJ2-1; D gene uncertain. Germline lookup yields CDR1 SGHRS and CDR2 YFSETQ. The CDR3 is made up of 14 amino acids. Deletions cut 4 bases from V and 0 bases from J, with 8 bases between. The CDR3 loop is CASSPIGSYNEQFF. The CDR3 nucleotides are TGCGCCAGCAGCCCCATCGGCTCCTACAATGAGCAGTTCTTC.

The chain carries TRBV19 and TRBJ1-5; D unclear. Germline V gene sequence: CDR1 LNHDA, CDR2 SQIVND (reference sequence). The V end was cut by 3 bases, the J end by 5 bases, with 11 bases between. The CDR3 is 14 residues long. The CDR3 reads CASSMKVRDQPQHF. CDR3 nucleotide sequence: TGTGCCAGTAGTATGAAGGTCCGGGATCAGCCCCAGCATTTT.

This clone was seen a single time. V and J are TRBV27 and TRBJ2-1, with D possibly being TRBD2 (6 bases). CDR3 length: 16 residues. V was trimmed by 4 bases and J by 2 bases, leaving 15 bases between them. CDR1 MNHEY and CDR2 SMNVEV come from the germline V gene (reference sequence). CDR3 DNA sequence: TGTGCCAGCAGTTCCGATGTAGGGGAGGCCTACAATGAGCAGTTCTTC. Its protein is CASSSDVGEAYNEQFF.

The chain employs TRBV19 and TRBJ1-3; D uncertain. Trimming left V 5 bases short and J 0 bases short, with 14 bases between. The germline V gene encodes CDR1 LNHDA and CDR2 SQIVND (reference sequence). The CDR3 spans 16 residues. As DNA, the CDR3 is TGTGCCAGTAGTCCCACAGCAGTCCGCTCTGGAAACACCATATATTTT. Its protein product is CASSPTAVRSGNTIYF.

The J gene is TRBJ2-1, the V gene TRBV6-5; TRBD2 matches 7 bases. CDR3 length equals 14 residues. Germline V gene sequence: CDR1 MNHEY, CDR2 SVGAGI. Germline trimming cut 0 bases from V and 5 bases from J; bases unmatched to any gene: 1. This chain's CDR3 is CASSYSGGNNEQFF. The DNA for the CDR3 is TGTGCCAGCAGTTACTCGGGAGGGAACAATGAGCAGTTCTTC.

This chain connects TRBV5-1 to TRBJ1-1, with D tentatively TRBD1 (6 bases). Germline V gene lookup returns CDR1 SGHRS and CDR2 YFSETQ. CDR3 length: 14 amino acids. Trimming shortened V by 1 base and J by 6 bases, and 13 bases separated the two germline ends. CDR3 nucleotides: TGCGCCAGCAGCTTGTCGGGGGGCTTGGCTGAAGCTTTCTTT. Its translation: CASSLSGGLAEAFF.

The rearrangement joins TRBV30 to TRBJ1-2; the match to TRBD1 covers 8 bases. The CDR3 has 12 residues. The germline V gene has CDR1 GTSNPN and CDR2 SVGIG (reference sequence). J lost 8 bases, V lost 5 bases, and 7 bases had no gene match. CDR3 bases: TGTGCCTGGGCAGGGGGCGCGGGCGGCTACACCTTC. This translates into CAWAGGAGGYTF.

This clone was observed a few times. The chain carries TRBV3-1 (or the pseudogene TRBV3-2) and TRBJ1-1; D is unresolved. V was trimmed by 1 base and J by 8 bases, leaving 8 bases between them. Germline V gene data show CDR1 as LGHDT and CDR2 as YNNKEL (reference sequence). There are 12 residues in the CDR3. The CDR3 region is CASSQVGQEAFF. CDR3 DNA sequence: TGTGCCAGCAGCCAAGTGGGCCAGGAAGCTTTCTTT.

V usage is TRBV7-9 and J usage is TRBJ2-5, with D uncertain. The CDR3 sequence is 12 residues long. Germline lookup yields CDR1 SEHNR and CDR2 FQNEAQ (reference sequence). Trimming took off 3 bases at V and 3 bases at J, with 5 bases between the two ends. This CDR3 reads CASSFREETQYF. Written as DNA, the CDR3 is TGTGCCAGCAGCTTTCGAGAAGAGACCCAGTACTTC.

This clone occurred once. The CDR3 DNA is TGTGCCACCAGCAGGGAACAGGGTCACGAGCAGTACTTC. Amino acid sequence: CATSREQGHEQYF. This chain uses TRBV15 with TRBJ2-7, with D perhaps matching TRBD1 (6 bases). This CDR3 is built from 13 residues. V lost 3 bases, J lost 5 bases, and 11 bases lay in between. Germline V gene lookup returns CDR1 LNHNV and CDR2 YYDKDF (reference sequence).

This rearrangement joins TRBV6-1 to TRBJ2-6; D remains ambiguous. Trimming pared 4 bases from V and 1 base from J, leaving 11 bases between. The germline CDR1 and CDR2 sequences are MNHNS and SASEGT. The CDR3 is 16 amino acids. The CDR3 sequence: CASSGPRRSGANVLTF. The CDR3 DNA reads TGTGCCAGCAGTGGCCCCCGCAGGTCTGGGGCCAACGTCCTGACTTTC.

The rearrangement uses TRBV7-9 and TRBJ1-6; TRBD1 is a possible D gene (6 bases). Germline assignment: CDR1 SEHNR and CDR2 FQNEAQ (reference sequence). This CDR3 has 15 amino acids. V dropped 5 bases and J dropped 11 bases, with 19 bases sitting between them. CDR3 protein: CASSPRGGGSAPLHF. The CDR3 DNA reads TGTGCCAGCAGCCCCCGGGGGGGCGGCAGTGCACCCCTCCACTTT.

As to this clone: Distinct nucleotide sequences in the sample also encode this CDR3. CDR3 sequence: CASSQGGGTDTQYF. The CDR3 DNA is TGTGCCAGCAGCCAAGGGGGCGGCACAGATACGCAGTATTTT. This chain connects TRBV3-1 (or the pseudogene TRBV3-2) to TRBJ2-3; perhaps TRBD1 as D (5 bases). Germline V CDR1 and CDR2: LGHDT, YNNKEL (reference sequence). V lost 1 base and J lost 1, with 6 bases in between. This CDR3 is built from 14 residues.

V and J are TRBV7-2 and TRBJ1-1; D may be TRBD1 (6 bases). In germline, CDR1 is SGHTA, CDR2 FQGNSA. Trimming stripped 6 bases from V and 4 bases from J, with 15 bases between. The CDR3 length is 14 residues. CDR3 sequence reads: CASSLRRGTTEAFF. The CDR3 DNA reads TGTGCCAGCAGTCTTAGAAGGGGGACCACTGAAGCTTTCTTT. The complete variable domain, with remaining parts taken from reference TRBV7-2 and TRBJ1-1, reads GAGVSQSPSNKVTEKGKDVELRCDPISGHTALYWYRQSLGQGLEFLIYFQGNSAPDKSGLPSDRFSAERTGGSVSTLTIQRTQQEDSAVYLCASSLRRGTTEAFFGQGTRLTVV.

The chain employs TRBV7-9 and TRBJ1-2; D unclear. The V gene lost 0 bases and the J gene lost 2 bases, with 10 bases spanning the gap. Germline V gene lookup returns CDR1 SEHNR and CDR2 FQNEAQ (reference sequence). CDR3 length: 15 residues. In DNA form, the CDR3 reads TGTGCCAGCAGCTTAGCGCTTGCGGGGAACTATGGCTACACCTTC. It codes for CASSLALAGNYGYTF. Full variable domain (outside the CDR3, taken from reference TRBV7-9 and TRBJ1-2): DTGVSQNPRHKITKRGQNVTFRCDPISEHNRLYWYRQTLGQGPEFLTYFQNEAQLEKSRLLSDRFSAERPKGSFSTLEIQRTEQGDSAMYLCASSLALAGNYGYTFGSGTRLTVV.

This chain joins TRBV6-4 and TRBJ2-3; TRBD2 agrees at 10 bases. CDR3 length equals 16 residues. From germline, CDR1 is MRHNA and CDR2 SNTAGT. The junction had 5 bases not matched to a gene; V was cut back by 1 base and J by 4 bases. CDR3 region: CASSDYSGGAPDTQYF. Written as DNA, the CDR3 is TGTGCCAGCAGTGACTACAGCGGGGGGGCACCAGATACGCAGTATTTT.

This rearrangement joins TRBV7-2 to TRBJ1-5, with a weak D call TRBD1 (6 bases). The V gene's germline CDR1 is SGHTA and CDR2 FQGNSA. Trimming pared 4 bases from V and 1 base from J, leaving 17 bases between. This CDR3 has 17 amino acids. As DNA, the CDR3 is TGTGCCAGCAGCTCACGGGGACGGGGGGCGAGCAATCAGCCCCAGCATTTT. Its protein product is CASSSRGRGASNQPQHF.

The rearrangement uses TRBV5-1 and TRBJ2-5, with a possible D match to TRBD1 (6 bases). CDR3 length: 14 amino acids. Trimming took 5 bases from V and 3 from J, leaving 14 bases between them. CDR1 SGHRS and CDR2 YFSETQ come from the germline V gene. The chain's CDR3 is CASSPRAGEETQYF. The CDR3 nucleotides are TGCGCCAGCAGTCCCCGGGCAGGGGAAGAGACCCAGTACTTC.

A single count supports this clone. The same CDR3 arises from other DNA sequences in this sample as well. The chain employs TRBV5-6 and TRBJ2-7; the match to TRBD1 covers 8 bases. V trimming: 3 bases; J trimming: 4 bases; junction bases outside the gene matches: 3. Germline values: CDR1 SGHDT, CDR2 YYEEEE. CDR3 length: 13 amino acids. CDR3 sequence: CASSWTGSYEQYF. Written as DNA, the CDR3 is TGTGCCAGCAGCTGGACAGGGTCATACGAGCAGTACTTC.

V and J are TRBV7-9 and TRBJ2-7; 7 nucleotides align to TRBD2. The CDR3 is 13 residues long. Trimming at V came to 1 base and at J to 8 bases, leaving 5 bases not matched to a gene. In germline, CDR1 is SEHNR, CDR2 FQNEAQ (reference sequence). This CDR3 is CASSLVREEKQYF. CDR3 DNA: TGTGCCAGCAGCTTAGTTCGGGAGGAGAAGCAGTACTTC.

The chain uses TRBV6-4 and TRBJ1-2; D perhaps matches TRBD1 (5 bases). Trimming shortened V by 8 bases and J by 4 bases, and 17 bases separated the two germline ends. In germline, CDR1 is MRHNA, CDR2 SNTAGT. The CDR3 length is 14 residues. The DNA of the CDR3 is TGTGCCAGCCAGAGGGAGGCAGGGAGCTATGGCTACACCTTC. It codes for CASQREAGSYGYTF.

CDR3 in amino acids: CATSDEGSETQYF. The CDR3 DNA follows: TGTGCCACCAGTGACGAGGGCTCAGAGACCCAGTACTTC. V and J are TRBV24-1 and TRBJ2-5, with TRBD2 as a possible D gene (5 bases). The ends were cut back, 4 bases at V and 4 bases at J, with 9 bases in the middle. The CDR3 has 13 residues. Germline V gene data show CDR1 as KGHDR and CDR2 as SFDVKD.